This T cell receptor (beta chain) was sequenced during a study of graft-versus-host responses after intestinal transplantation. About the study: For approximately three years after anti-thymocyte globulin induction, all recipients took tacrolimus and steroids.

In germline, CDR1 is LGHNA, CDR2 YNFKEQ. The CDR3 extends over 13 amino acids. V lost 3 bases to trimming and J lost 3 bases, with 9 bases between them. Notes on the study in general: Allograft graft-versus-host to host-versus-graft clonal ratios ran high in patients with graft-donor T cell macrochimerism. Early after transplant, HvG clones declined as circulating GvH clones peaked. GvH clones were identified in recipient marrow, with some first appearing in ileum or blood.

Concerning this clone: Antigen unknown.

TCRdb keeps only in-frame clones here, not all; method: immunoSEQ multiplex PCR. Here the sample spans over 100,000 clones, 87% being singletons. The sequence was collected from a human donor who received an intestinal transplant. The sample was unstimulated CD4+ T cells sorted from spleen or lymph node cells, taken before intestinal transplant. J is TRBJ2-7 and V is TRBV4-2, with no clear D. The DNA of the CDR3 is TGTGCCAGCAGCCAGCCTCCAGGCTACGAGCAGTACTTC. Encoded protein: CASSQPPGYEQYF.